The clone carrying this T cell receptor beta chain was detected only once. PCR employed 60 Vbeta and 13 Jbeta primers. Libraries were prepared by immunoSEQ multiplex PCR; TCRdb keeps only in-frame clonotypes and omits some of them. The repertoire holds under 130,000 clones, with roughly 79% as singletons. CDR1 and CDR2 from the germline V gene are MDHEN and SYDVKM. Trimming at V came to 6 bases and at J to 5 bases, leaving 4 bases not matched to a gene. This CDR3 comprises 14 residues. This sample is drawn from a study of cytomegalovirus exposure and HLA in healthy donors. About the research overall: The study's early data release held about 85 million unique TCRs from HLA-typed donors.

This TCR was recovered from a man aged 50 to 60 in good health and CMV-seropositive. Specimen: PBMCs. The rearrangement links TRBV28 to TRBJ2-3, with TRBD2 matching over 11 bases. Here the CDR3 DNA reads TGTGCCAGCAGCCAAACTAGCGGGAGAGATACGCAGTATTTT. Residues: CASSQTSGRDTQYF.